Shown below are 5 T cell receptor beta chains from a single sample sequenced in a study of cytomegalovirus exposure and HLA in healthy donors. PCR amplification relied on 60 Vbeta primers (plus 13 Jbeta primers). The repertoire was sequenced with immunoSEQ multiplex PCR; TCRdb's copy has only in-frame clones and lacks some. Of more than 150,000 clones listed, more than 60% are singletons. Sample: PBMCs. These receptors all stem from a man between 18 and 35 years old in good health and CMV-seronegative.

The chain employs TRBV29-1 and TRBJ2-5; 8 bases match TRBD2. V trimming: 5 bases; J trimming: 5 bases; junction bases outside the gene matches: 10. Germline V lookup: CDR1 SQVTM, CDR2 ANQGSEA. There are 14 residues in the CDR3. The CDR3 DNA sequence: TGCAGCGTTTTCATCCTGGCGGGGGGCGAGACCCAGTACTTC. Protein sequence: CSVFILAGGETQYF.

The chain couples TRBV12-5 to TRBJ2-7; 7 bases agree with TRBD2. The CDR3 sequence is 19 residues long. Looked up from germline, CDR1 is LGHNT and CDR2 is FRNRAP. After removal of 5 bases from V and 2 bases from J, the junction contained 21 bases not matched to a gene. CDR3 region: CASGPGWREIGRGAYEQYF. DNA of the CDR3: TGTGCTAGTGGTCCTGGGTGGCGGGAGATTGGTCGGGGAGCCTACGAGCAGTACTTC.

This clone showed up just a few times. The gene calls are TRBV30 and TRBJ2-3, with TRBD2 matching over 14 bases. This CDR3 has 15 amino acids. From germline, CDR1 is GTSNPN and CDR2 SVGIG (reference sequence). The junction had 7 bases not matched to a gene; V was cut back by 1 base and J by 10 bases. The CDR3 is CAWSETSGGAFPQYF. The CDR3 nucleotides read TGTGCCTGGAGTGAGACTAGCGGGGGGGCCTTCCCGCAGTATTTT. The variable domain in full, completed from reference TRBV30 and TRBJ2-3, reads SQTIHQWPATLVQPVGSPLSLECTVEGTSNPNLYWYRQAAGRGLQLLFYSVGIGQISSEVPQNLSASRPQDRQFILSSKKLLLSDSGFYLCAWSETSGGAFPQYFGPGTRLTVL.

In this sample, this clone turned up a few times. The genes are TRBV5-1 and TRBJ2-1; D might be TRBD2 (6 bases). This CDR3 contains 17 residues. Trimming removed 3 bases from V and 2 bases from J, with 18 bases in between. In germline, CDR1 is SGHRS, CDR2 YFSETQ. The CDR3 DNA reads TGCGCCAGCAGCTCATTAACTAGCCTGGGCACCTACAATGAGCAGTTCTTC. This gives the protein CASSSLTSLGTYNEQFF.

This chain connects TRBV9 to TRBJ1-6, with D possibly being TRBD1 (6 bases). CDR3 length equals 14 residues. V lost 4 bases to trimming and J lost 9 bases, with 14 bases between them. The V gene's germline CDR1 is SGDLS and CDR2 YYNGEE. For the CDR3, the DNA is TGTGCCAGCAGCACGTCCCCAGGGGCTTCACCCCTCCACTTT. As protein: CASSTSPGASPLHF.